These 31 T cell receptor beta chains share one sample of origin, sequenced in a study of blood T cell repertoires in COVID-19. Produced via immunoSEQ multiplex PCR; TCRdb's table is partial and in-frame only. The sample shows roughly 110,000 clones, 84% of them seen only once. Specimen: peripheral blood. The receptor source for this set is a woman aged 55-70 years with acute or convalescent COVID-19.

V is TRBV27 and J is TRBJ2-6, with a weak D call TRBD1 (5 bases). CDR1 and CDR2 (germline): MNHEY, SMNVEV (reference sequence). This CDR3 spans 14 amino acids. V lost 5 bases, J lost 0 bases, and 5 bases lay in between. The CDR3: CASSTGSGANVLTF. The CDR3 DNA follows: TGTGCCAGCAGTACAGGCTCTGGGGCCAACGTCCTGACTTTC.

The chain recombines TRBV6-2 or TRBV6-3 with TRBJ2-1, with a tentative D call TRBD2 (7 bases). Looked up from germline, CDR1 is MNHEY and CDR2 is SVGEGT. CDR3 length equals 13 residues. Deletions cut 5 bases from V and 9 bases from J, with 14 bases between. CDR3 residues: CASSLLGGGEQFF. The CDR3 region has the DNA TGTGCCAGCAGTCTACTAGGGGGGGGTGAGCAGTTCTTC.

The chain carries TRBV5-4 and TRBJ1-1; D is unclear. The CDR3 runs 15 residues. Germline loops: CDR1 SGHNT, CDR2 YYREEE (reference sequence). V shed 3 bases and J shed 1 base, with 13 bases lying between them. The CDR3 loop reads CASSSGLAWNTEAFF. Written as DNA, the CDR3 is TGTGCCAGCAGCTCGGGATTGGCTTGGAACACTGAAGCTTTCTTT.

The chain is built from TRBV7-9 and TRBJ1-1; D is undetermined. Trimming pared 5 bases from V and 4 bases from J, leaving 20 bases between. CDR3 length equals 16 residues. CDR1 SEHNR and CDR2 FQNEAQ come from the germline V gene (reference sequence). Here the CDR3 DNA reads TGTGCCAGCAGCCTCGGACTGAGAGGTCTGGGCACTGAAGCTTTCTTT. Encoded protein: CASSLGLRGLGTEAFF. The full variable domain, with the rest looked up from reference TRBV7-9 and TRBJ1-1, is DTGVSQNPRHKITKRGQNVTFRCDPISEHNRLYWYRQTLGQGPEFLTYFQNEAQLEKSRLLSDRFSAERPKGSFSTLEIQRTEQGDSAMYLCASSLGLRGLGTEAFFGQGTRLTVV.

The genes are TRBV28 and TRBJ2-7; D is perhaps TRBD1 (5 bases). Germline loops: CDR1 MDHEN, CDR2 SYDVKM. V lost 3 bases and J lost 0, with 9 bases in between. This CDR3 contains 14 residues. The CDR3 spells CASSFGHGSYEQYF. CDR3 coding DNA: TGTGCCAGCAGTTTTGGACACGGCTCCTACGAGCAGTACTTC.

The genes are TRBV7-9 and TRBJ1-1, with a weak D call TRBD1 (6 bases). Germline CDR1 and CDR2: SEHNR and FQNEAQ (reference sequence). This CDR3 contains 19 residues. The V gene lost 5 bases and the J gene lost 1 base, with 26 bases spanning the gap. The CDR3 region is CASSPHTWTSGHPNTEAFF. The CDR3, as DNA: TGTGCCAGCAGCCCCCATACCTGGACCTCGGGACACCCGAACACTGAAGCTTTCTTT.

V is TRBV6-1 and J is TRBJ1-1; D is possibly TRBD1 (5 bases). The CDR3 runs to 12 residues. V dropped 2 bases and J dropped 10 bases, with 11 bases sitting between them. Germline-derived CDR1 and CDR2 are MNHNS and SASEGT. The CDR3 is CASSESHRGAFF. CDR3 sequence (DNA): TGTGCCAGCAGTGAATCACATAGGGGAGCTTTCTTT.

The chain is built from TRBV27 and TRBJ2-3, with TRBD1 identical over 7 bases. V trimming: 3 bases; J trimming: 2 bases; junction bases outside the gene matches: 2. Germline CDR1 and CDR2: MNHEY and SMNVEV (reference sequence). The CDR3 loop spans 14 amino acids. The CDR3 reads CASSLGTATDTQYF. The CDR3 DNA reads TGTGCCAGCAGTTTGGGGACAGCCACAGATACGCAGTATTTT.

The chain is built from TRBV19 and TRBJ2-5; D is perhaps TRBD1 (5 bases). Per germline, CDR1 LNHDA and CDR2 SQIVND (reference sequence). V lost 2 bases, J lost 5 bases, and 9 bases lay in between. The CDR3 length is 13 residues. This chain's CDR3 is CASSIPGRETQYF. The CDR3 region has the DNA TGTGCCAGTAGTATACCAGGGCGGGAGACCCAGTACTTC.

The chain joins TRBV11-2 to TRBJ1-2; D unresolved. The V end was cut by 0 bases, the J end by 4 bases, with 15 bases between. This CDR3 contains 16 residues. Germline V gives CDR1 SGHAT, CDR2 FQNNGV. Here the CDR3 DNA reads TGTGCCAGCAGCTTAGATCTCGCCCGCGCTTCCTATGGCTACACCTTC. Translation gives CASSLDLARASYGYTF.

The rearrangement links TRBV5-1 to TRBJ2-3; 11 bases match TRBD2. The germline V gene encodes CDR1 SGHRS and CDR2 YFSETQ. The V gene end was trimmed by 4 bases and the J gene end by 6 bases; junction bases not matched to a gene: 10. The CDR3 sequence is 16 residues long. CDR3 in DNA: TGCGCCAGCAGCCCCCGGCTAGCGGGGGGTTTTGATACGCAGTATTTT. Protein sequence: CASSPRLAGGFDTQYF.

The rearrangement uses TRBV6-1 and TRBJ1-1; D perhaps matches TRBD1 (5 bases). The V gene's germline CDR1 is MNHNS and CDR2 SASEGT. The CDR3 covers 15 residues. The ends were cut back, 0 bases at V and 1 base at J, with 9 bases in the middle. CDR3 sequence: CASSEAWGENTEAFF. CDR3 nucleotides: TGTGCCAGCAGTGAAGCCTGGGGGGAGAACACTGAAGCTTTCTTT.

The rearrangement links TRBV4-1 to TRBJ1-2; no definite D call. Germline V lookup: CDR1 MGHRA, CDR2 YSYEKL. V lost 0 bases and J 7 bases, leaving 9 bases between the germline ends. The CDR3 totals 13 residues. The DNA of the CDR3 is TGCGCCAGCAGCCAAGATAAGGAGGGTGGCTACACCTTC. This translates into CASSQDKEGGYTF.

The genes are TRBV2 and TRBJ2-1; D remains ambiguous. With 4 bases removed from V and 9 bases from J, the gap between germline ends came to 10 bases. The CDR3 extends over 12 amino acids. Germline V gene lookup returns CDR1 SNHLY and CDR2 FYNNEI. This CDR3 reads CASSGLLGEQFF. The DNA of the CDR3 is TGTGCCAGCAGTGGGTTACTTGGTGAGCAGTTCTTC.

The chain couples TRBV5-1 to TRBJ1-1; 7 bases line up with TRBD1. In germline, CDR1 is SGHRS, CDR2 YFSETQ. Trimming at V came to 2 bases and at J to 1 base, leaving 5 bases not matched to a gene. The CDR3 is made up of 15 amino acids. The CDR3 here is CASSFTGTANTEAFF. DNA for the CDR3: TGCGCCAGCAGCTTCACCGGGACAGCGAACACTGAAGCTTTCTTT.

A few counts support this clone. V and J are TRBV7-2 and TRBJ1-4, with D possibly being TRBD1 (6 bases). With 1 base removed from V and 2 bases from J, the gap between germline ends came to 8 bases. This CDR3 is 15 amino acids long. Germline V gene sequence: CDR1 SGHTA, CDR2 FQGNSA. DNA of the CDR3: TGTGCCAGCAGCTTAGTAAGGGGGACTAATGAAAAACTGTTTTTT. As protein: CASSLVRGTNEKLFF.

This chain uses TRBV27 with TRBJ1-2; the D gene is possibly TRBD1 (5 bases). Germline CDR1 is MNHEY and CDR2 is SMNVEV (reference sequence). Trimming stripped 0 bases from V and 8 bases from J, with 10 bases between. CDR3 length: 13 residues. CDR3 in amino acids: CASSLSGVGGYTF. For the CDR3, the DNA is TGTGCCAGCAGTTTATCAGGGGTGGGCGGCTACACCTTC.

The rearrangement links TRBV10-2 to TRBJ2-5; maybe TRBD2 (6 bases). CDR1 is WSHSY, CDR2 SAAADI, per germline. The CDR3 is 15 amino acids. Trimming took off 3 bases at V and 3 bases at J, with 14 bases between the two ends. The CDR3 region is CASSDGPGTEETQYF. Here the CDR3 DNA reads TGCGCCAGCAGTGATGGTCCCGGGACTGAAGAGACCCAGTACTTC.

The V gene is TRBV4-1, the J gene TRBJ2-1; 9 bases fit TRBD2. The CDR3 has 17 residues. Germline CDR1 is MGHRA and CDR2 is YSYEKL. The V gene end was trimmed by 1 base and the J gene end by 4 bases; junction bases not matched to a gene: 8. The CDR3 DNA reads TGCGCCAGCAGCCAAGCCAGCGGGGGGCGGTTGTACAATGAGCAGTTCTTC. This translates into CASSQASGGRLYNEQFF.

The chain uses TRBV25-1 and TRBJ2-7; tentatively, D is TRBD1 (6 bases). The CDR3 consists of 15 residues. Deletions cut 7 bases from V and 2 bases from J, with 18 bases between. Germline V gene sequence: CDR1 MGHDK, CDR2 SYGVNS. CDR3 bases: TGTGCCAGCACCCCCGAGGCAGGGGCCACCTACGAGCAGTACTTC. Translating gives CASTPEAGATYEQYF.

The rearrangement joins TRBV19 to TRBJ1-2; perhaps TRBD1 as D (5 bases). V shed 5 bases and J shed 2 bases, with 9 bases lying between them. Per germline, CDR1 LNHDA and CDR2 SQIVND (reference sequence). This CDR3 comprises 13 residues. Written as DNA, the CDR3 is TGTGCCAGTAGTGAGACAGCCAACTATGGCTACACCTTC. As protein: CASSETANYGYTF.

The chain recombines TRBV18 with TRBJ2-2; weak D call: TRBD2 (6 bases). In germline, CDR1 is KGHSH, CDR2 LQKENI. V lost 1 base and J lost 1, with 13 bases in between. CDR3 length: 17 residues. Here the CDR3 reads CASSPQEGDRNTGELFF. The CDR3 nucleotides are TGTGCCAGCTCACCACAGGAGGGTGACAGGAACACCGGGGAGCTGTTTTTT.

V is TRBV6-5 and J is TRBJ2-7; tentative D call: TRBD2 (6 bases). The germline gives CDR1 MNHEY, CDR2 SVGAGI. The CDR3 loop spans 15 amino acids. The V gene lost 4 bases and the J gene lost 3 bases, with 16 bases spanning the gap. The CDR3 DNA is TGTGCCAGCAGTTCCACCGGGGGTGGATTCTACGAGCAGTACTTC. Its translation: CASSSTGGGFYEQYF.

The sample holds one count of this clone. The chain is built from TRBV21-1 and TRBJ1-2. TRBV21-1 is recorded as a pseudogene. This CDR3 spans 18 amino acids. The CDR3 reads CASSKVGLVYSANYGYTF. Here the CDR3 DNA reads TGTGCCAGCAGCAAAGTCGGGTTGGTTTATTCGGCTAACTATGGCTACACCTTC.

This clone has only a few counts. The genes are TRBV19 and TRBJ2-5; possible D gene TRBD2, 5 bases. The ends were cut back, 10 bases at V and 1 base at J, with 16 bases in the middle. The CDR3 totals 14 residues. Germline V gene sequence: CDR1 LNHDA, CDR2 SQIVND (reference sequence). The CDR3 region is CATSLASSQETQYF. As DNA, the CDR3 is TGTGCCACCTCCTTAGCGAGTTCCCAAGAGACCCAGTACTTC.

The rearrangement joins TRBV5-6 to TRBJ2-5, with TRBD2 identical over 10 bases. Germline V CDR1 and CDR2: SGHDT, YYEEEE. V shed 3 bases and J 3 bases; nucleotides not matched to a gene: 8. There are 16 residues in the CDR3. The CDR3 sequence is CASSSAGTSDEETQYF. The CDR3 region has the DNA TGTGCCAGCAGCTCAGCCGGGACTAGCGACGAAGAGACCCAGTACTTC.

The J gene is TRBJ2-7, the V gene TRBV5-4; maybe TRBD2 (5 bases). V lost 2 bases and J lost 0, with 12 bases in between. Germline CDR1 reads SGHNT; CDR2 reads YYREEE (reference sequence). The CDR3 sequence is 15 residues long. DNA of the CDR3: TGTGCCAGCAGCTTACAGAGCGGAGACTCCTACGAGCAGTACTTC. It encodes CASSLQSGDSYEQYF.

The gene calls are TRBV5-5 and TRBJ2-3; TRBD2 agrees at 9 bases. V shed 2 bases, J shed 5 bases, and the junction held 9 bases outside the gene matches. CDR1 is SGHKS and CDR2 is YYEKEE in the germline V gene (reference sequence). The CDR3 runs to 16 residues. In DNA, the CDR3 is TGTGCCAGCAGCTTTTTAGCGGGAGAAGGAGTAGATACGCAGTATTTT. It yields the protein CASSFLAGEGVDTQYF.

This chain joins TRBV14 and TRBJ2-2, with 7 nucleotides matching TRBD1. The germline CDR1 and CDR2 sequences are SGHDN and FVKESK. The CDR3 extends over 17 amino acids. J was trimmed by 0 bases and V by 2 bases; bases with no gene match: 6. CDR3 coding DNA: TGTGCCAGCAGCCAATACTCACAGGGGACGAACACCGGGGAGCTGTTTTTT. As protein: CASSQYSQGTNTGELFF.

This sequence joins TRBV3-1 (or the pseudogene TRBV3-2) and TRBJ1-1; a weak D match, TRBD1 (5 bases). CDR3 length: 14 amino acids. V lost 1 base, J lost 6 bases, and 12 bases lay in between. The germline V gene has CDR1 LGHDT and CDR2 YNNKEL (reference sequence). CDR3 sequence (DNA): TGTGCCAGCAGCCAAGTGGGGGGGTACCCTGAAGCTTTCTTT. It translates to CASSQVGGYPEAFF.

The CDR3 here is CASSYRGNRGGETQYF. The CDR3 nucleotides read TGTGCCAGCAGTTACCGTGGAAACAGGGGGGGAGAGACCCAGTACTTC. This chain connects TRBV6-5 to TRBJ2-5; a weak D match, TRBD1 (8 bases). The CDR3 extends over 16 amino acids. The germline V and J ends were trimmed by 2 bases and 4 bases, with 17 bases remaining between them. Germline CDR1 reads MNHEY; CDR2 reads SVGAGI.